The clone carrying this T cell receptor (beta chain) was observed a few times. Its antigen remains unknown. This CDR3 contains 12 residues. V was trimmed by 7 bases and J by 8 bases, leaving 14 bases between them. This sample is drawn from a study of response to subunit inactivated influenza vaccine. Study results and caveats: The authors suggested that every seasonal influenza vaccination recruits few new T cells.

TCRdb analysed the RT-PCR reads with MiXCR anew, one entry per CDR3 protein. The sample holds around 320,000 distinct CDR3 sequences, approximately 20% seen once. The V call is TRBV12-3 or TRBV12-4, the J call TRBJ1-2; D possibly corresponds to TRBD1 (5 bases). The sample was PBMCs from blood, taken approximately 20 months after vaccination. This sequence originates from a man in his fifties or sixties who received an inactivated influenza vaccine. The CDR3 loop is CASTPGGGGYTF. CDR3 sequence (DNA): TGTGCCAGCACCCCGGGGGGAGGAGGCTACACCTTC.